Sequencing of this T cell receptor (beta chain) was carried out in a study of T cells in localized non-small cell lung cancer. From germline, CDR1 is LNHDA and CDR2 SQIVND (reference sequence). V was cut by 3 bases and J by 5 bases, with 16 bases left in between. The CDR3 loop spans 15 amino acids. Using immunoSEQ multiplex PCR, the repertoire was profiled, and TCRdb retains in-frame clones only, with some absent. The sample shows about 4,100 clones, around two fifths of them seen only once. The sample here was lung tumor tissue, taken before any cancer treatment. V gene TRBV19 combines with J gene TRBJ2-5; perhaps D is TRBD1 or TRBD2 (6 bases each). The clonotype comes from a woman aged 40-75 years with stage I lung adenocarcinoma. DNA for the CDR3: TGTGCCAGTAGTATCAGGGGAGGTCTGGGGGAGACCCAGTACTTC. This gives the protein CASSIRGGLGETQYF.